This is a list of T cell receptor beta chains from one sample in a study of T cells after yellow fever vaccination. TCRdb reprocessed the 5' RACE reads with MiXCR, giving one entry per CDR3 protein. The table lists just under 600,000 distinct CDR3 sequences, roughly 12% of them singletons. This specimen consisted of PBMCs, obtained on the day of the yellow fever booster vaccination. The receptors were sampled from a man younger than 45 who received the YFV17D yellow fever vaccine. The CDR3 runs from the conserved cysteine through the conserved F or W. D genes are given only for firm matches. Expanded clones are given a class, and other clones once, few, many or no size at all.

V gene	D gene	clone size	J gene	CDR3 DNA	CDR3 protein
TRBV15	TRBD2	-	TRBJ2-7	TGTGCCACCAGCGTTAGCGGGGGTGGGTACGAGCAGTACTTC	CATSVSGGGYEQYF
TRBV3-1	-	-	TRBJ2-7	TGTGCCAGCAGCCAGGCGGCAGGACCCTACGAGCAGTACTTC	CASSQAAGPYEQYF
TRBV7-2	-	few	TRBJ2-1	TGTGCCAGCAGCTTAGTAACTTTTAGCTCCTACAATGAGCAGTTCTTC	CASSLVTFSSYNEQFF
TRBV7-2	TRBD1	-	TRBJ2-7	TGTGCCAGCAGCTCCTACAGGGGCCCCTACGAGCAGTACTTC	CASSSYRGPYEQYF
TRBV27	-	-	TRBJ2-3	TGTGCCAGCAGTTCGAGTTTTCGGGAGACAGATACGCAGTATTTT	CASSSSFRETDTQYF
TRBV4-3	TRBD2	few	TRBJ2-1	TGCGCCAGCAGCCAAGCCCGGATCCCCAGGGCCCCTAGCGGGAACAATGAGCAGTTCTTC	CASSQARIPRAPSGNNEQFF
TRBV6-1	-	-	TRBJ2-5	TGTGCCAGCAGCCCATCCATCGCTTCGGGGGAGACCCAGTACTTC	CASSPSIASGETQYF
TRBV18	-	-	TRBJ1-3	TGTGCCAGCTCACCACCGTTGGGGTCTGGAAACACCATATATTTT	CASSPPLGSGNTIYF
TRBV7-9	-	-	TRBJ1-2	TGTGCCAGCAGCTTTTCAGGGAAGGATGGCTACACCTTC	CASSFSGKDGYTF
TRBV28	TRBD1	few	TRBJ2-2	TGTGCCAGCAGTAACAGGGACAGACCAACCGGGGAGCTGTTTTTT	CASSNRDRPTGELFF
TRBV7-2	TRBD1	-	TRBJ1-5	TGTGCCAGCAGCTTAGACAGGGGGCTGGCGCAGCCCCAGCATTTT	CASSLDRGLAQPQHF
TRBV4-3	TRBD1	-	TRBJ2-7	TGCGCCAGCAGCCTAGGCAGGGGGAACTACGAGCAGTACTTC	CASSLGRGNYEQYF
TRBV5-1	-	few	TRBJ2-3	TGCGCCAGCAGCCCGGCACAGATCACAGATACGCAGTATTTT	CASSPAQITDTQYF
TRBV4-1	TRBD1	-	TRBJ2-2	TGCGCCAGCAGCCTGGGGACAGGGAGGTTTTCAACCGGGGAGCTGTTTTTT	CASSLGTGRFSTGELFF
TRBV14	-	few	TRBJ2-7	TGTGCCAGCAGCCAAGGCCCGAACAGGGTGGGCTACGAGCAGTACTTC	CASSQGPNRVGYEQYF
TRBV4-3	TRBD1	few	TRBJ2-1	TGCGCCAGCAGCCAAGATTTGTTAGGGGGCGATGAGCAGTTCTTC	CASSQDLLGGDEQFF
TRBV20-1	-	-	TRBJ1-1	TGCAGTGCTAGAGGCCGCCGGGGGGGCGAAGCTTTCTTT	CSARGRRGGEAFF
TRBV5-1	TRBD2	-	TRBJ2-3	TGCGCCAGCAGCGGGACTACTAGCACAGATACGCAGTATTTT	CASSGTTSTDTQYF
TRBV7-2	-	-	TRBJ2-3	TGTGCCAGCAGCCAGCGTGGGCGTCCCATCACAGATACGCAGTATTTT	CASSQRGRPITDTQYF
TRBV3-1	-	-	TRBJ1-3	TGTGCCAGCAGCCCACGAGGGGGGGGCAGCAAGTCTTATAACACCATATATTTT	CASSPRGGGSKSYNTIYF
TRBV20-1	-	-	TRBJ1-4	TGCAGTGCTAGATTGGTGGGGGGTGAAAAACTGTTTTTT	CSARLVGGEKLFF
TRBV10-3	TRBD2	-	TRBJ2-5	TGTGCCATCATTATACTAGCGGATCAAGAGACCCAGTACTTC	CAIIILADQETQYF
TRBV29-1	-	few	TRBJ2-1	TGCAGCGTTGGACTGAATGAGCAGTTCTTC	CSVGLNEQFF
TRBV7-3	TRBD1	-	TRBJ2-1	TGTGCCAGCAGAGACAGGGTGGGCAATGAGCAGTTCTTC	CASRDRVGNEQFF
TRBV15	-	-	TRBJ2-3	TGTGCCACGACCCGGCCCCCTTACACAGATACGCAGTATTTT	CATTRPPYTDTQYF
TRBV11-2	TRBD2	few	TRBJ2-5	TGTGCCAGCAGCTTATCTAGCGGAGCGGGGGAGACCCAGTACTTC	CASSLSSGAGETQYF
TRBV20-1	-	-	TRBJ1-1	TGCAGTGCACAAGTCCCGGGGACTGAAGCTTTCTTT	CSAQVPGTEAFF
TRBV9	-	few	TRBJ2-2	TGTGCCAGCAGCCCTGACGGAGGGGGGGGCCTCGGGGAGCTGTTTTTT	CASSPDGGGGLGELFF
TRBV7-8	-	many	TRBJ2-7	TGTGCCAGCAGCTTAAACTACGAGCAGTACTTC	CASSLNYEQYF
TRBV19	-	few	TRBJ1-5	TGTGCCAGTAGTCCCGACAGCCCATTCAATCAGCCCCAGCATTTT	CASSPDSPFNQPQHF
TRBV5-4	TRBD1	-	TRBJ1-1	TGTGCCAGCAGCCCATCGGGACAGGGGGCTTATGACACTGAAGCTTTCTTT	CASSPSGQGAYDTEAFF
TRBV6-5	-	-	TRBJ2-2	TGTGCCAGCAGTTACCCCGCCGGCGGGGAGCTGTTTTTT	CASSYPAGGELFF
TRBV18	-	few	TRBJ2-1	TGTGCCAGCTCACCCCGGGTAGCTCCATTCAGCTCCTACAATGAGCAGTTCTTC	CASSPRVAPFSSYNEQFF
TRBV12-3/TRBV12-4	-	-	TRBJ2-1	TGTGCCAGCAGTTCTGCCGTTAGTGGCGGAAACTACAATGAGCAGTTCTTC	CASSSAVSGGNYNEQFF
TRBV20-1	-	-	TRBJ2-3	TGCAGTGCTCGCCGGGTTGGGGGCACAGATACGCAGTATTTT	CSARRVGGTDTQYF
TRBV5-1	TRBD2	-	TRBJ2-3	TGCGCCAGCAGCCCAGGGACTAGCACATATACGCAGTATTTT	CASSPGTSTYTQYF
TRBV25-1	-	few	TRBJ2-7	TGTGCCAGCGGGGGCAGGGGCAATTCTTACGAGCAGTACTTC	CASGGRGNSYEQYF
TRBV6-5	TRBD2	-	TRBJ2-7	TGTGCCAGCAGTTACTCTACGGGAGGAGCCTACGAGCAGTACTTC	CASSYSTGGAYEQYF
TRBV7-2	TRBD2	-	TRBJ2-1	TGTGCCAGCAGCCCCCGGACTAGCGGGAGTTTTGAGCAGTTCTTC	CASSPRTSGSFEQFF
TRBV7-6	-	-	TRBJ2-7	TGTGCCAGCAGCTTCCTCTACGGGCCGACCTACGAGCAGTACTTC	CASSFLYGPTYEQYF
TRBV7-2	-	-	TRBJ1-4	TGTGCCAGCAGCCAAGGGGGGCAGGGTGAAAAACTGTTTTTT	CASSQGGQGEKLFF
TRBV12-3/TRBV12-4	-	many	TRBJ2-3	TGTGCCAGCAGTCGCCTGCTAGGACGAGGTACAGATACGCAGTATTTT	CASSRLLGRGTDTQYF
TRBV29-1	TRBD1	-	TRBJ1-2	TGCAGCGTTGCAGGGGGCGCTCCTGGCTACACCTTC	CSVAGGAPGYTF
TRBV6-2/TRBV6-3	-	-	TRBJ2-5	TGTGCCAGCAGCCCCGCGGACCGCTACCAAGAGACCCAGTACTTC	CASSPADRYQETQYF
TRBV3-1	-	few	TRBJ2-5	TGTGCCAGCAGCCAAGATCGGGTTAGGAGAACTCGGCAGACCCAGTACTTC	CASSQDRVRRTRQTQYF
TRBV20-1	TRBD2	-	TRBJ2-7	TGCAGTGCTAGGGGGACTAGCGGGAGGGTGGGAATAGAGCAGTACTTC	CSARGTSGRVGIEQYF
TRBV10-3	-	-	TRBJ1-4	TGTGCCATCAGTGAGTATGGAGGAAAACTGTTTTTT	CAISEYGGKLFF
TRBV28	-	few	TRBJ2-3	TGTGCCAGCAGTTCCTCACTTTTCGACGGGAGTGGGACAGATACGCAGTATTTT	CASSSSLFDGSGTDTQYF
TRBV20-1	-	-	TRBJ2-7	TGCAGTGCTAGAGATAAGAGACAGCCCGGATACGAGCAGTACTTC	CSARDKRQPGYEQYF
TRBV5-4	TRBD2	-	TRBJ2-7	TGTGCCAGCAGGACTAGCGCGGGTGGAGGAAGTTCCTACGAGCAGTACTTC	CASRTSAGGGSSYEQYF
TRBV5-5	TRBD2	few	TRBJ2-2	TGTGCCAGCAGCCGCAGGGAGGGCGGCACCGGGGAGCTGTTTTTT	CASSRREGGTGELFF
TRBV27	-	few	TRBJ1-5	TGTGCCAGCAGTTTCTCCCCTTATAGCAATCAGCCCCAGCATTTT	CASSFSPYSNQPQHF